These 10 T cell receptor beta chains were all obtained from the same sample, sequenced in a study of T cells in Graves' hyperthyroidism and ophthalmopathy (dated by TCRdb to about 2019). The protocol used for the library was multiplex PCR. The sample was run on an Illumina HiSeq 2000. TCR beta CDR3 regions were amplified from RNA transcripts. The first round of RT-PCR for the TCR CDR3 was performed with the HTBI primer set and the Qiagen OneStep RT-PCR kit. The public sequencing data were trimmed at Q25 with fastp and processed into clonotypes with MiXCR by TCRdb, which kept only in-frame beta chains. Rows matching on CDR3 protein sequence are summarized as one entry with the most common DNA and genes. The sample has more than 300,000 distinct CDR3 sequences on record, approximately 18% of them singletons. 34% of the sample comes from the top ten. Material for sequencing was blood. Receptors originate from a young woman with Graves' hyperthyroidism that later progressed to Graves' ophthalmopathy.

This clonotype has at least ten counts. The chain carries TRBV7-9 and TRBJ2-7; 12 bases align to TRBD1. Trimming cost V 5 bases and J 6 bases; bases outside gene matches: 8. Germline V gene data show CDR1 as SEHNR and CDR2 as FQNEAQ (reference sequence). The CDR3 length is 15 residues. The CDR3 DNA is TGTGCCAGCAGCCTCACCGGGACAGGGGGCGGCGAGCAGTACTTC. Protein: CASSLTGTGGGEQYF.

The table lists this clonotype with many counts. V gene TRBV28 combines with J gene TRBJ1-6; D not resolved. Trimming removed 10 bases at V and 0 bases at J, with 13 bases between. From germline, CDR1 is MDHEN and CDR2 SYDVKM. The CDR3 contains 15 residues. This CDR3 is CATGSASSYNSPLHF. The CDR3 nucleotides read TGTGCCACGGGGTCCGCGAGCTCCTATAATTCACCCCTCCACTTT.

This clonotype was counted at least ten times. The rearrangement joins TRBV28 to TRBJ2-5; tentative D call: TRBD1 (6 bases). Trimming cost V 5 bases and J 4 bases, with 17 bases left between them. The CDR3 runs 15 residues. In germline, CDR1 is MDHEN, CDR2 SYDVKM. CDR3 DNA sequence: TGTGCCAGCAGTCCCCAGGACAGTTTCGTAGAGACCCAGTACTTC. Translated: CASSPQDSFVETQYF.

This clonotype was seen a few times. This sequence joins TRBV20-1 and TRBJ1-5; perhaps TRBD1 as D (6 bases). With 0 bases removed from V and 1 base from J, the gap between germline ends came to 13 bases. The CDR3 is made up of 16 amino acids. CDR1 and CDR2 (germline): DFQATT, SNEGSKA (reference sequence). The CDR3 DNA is TGCAGTGCTAGAGATTTTGGCAGGGGAAGCAATCAGCCCCAGCATTTT. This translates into CSARDFGRGSNQPQHF.

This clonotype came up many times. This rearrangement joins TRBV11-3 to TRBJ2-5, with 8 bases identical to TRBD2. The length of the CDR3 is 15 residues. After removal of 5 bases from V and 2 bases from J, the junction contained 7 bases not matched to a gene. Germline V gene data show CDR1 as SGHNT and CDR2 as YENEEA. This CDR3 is CASSPGLGRQETQYF. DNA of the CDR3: TGTGCCAGCAGCCCGGGACTAGGGAGACAAGAGACCCAGTACTTC.

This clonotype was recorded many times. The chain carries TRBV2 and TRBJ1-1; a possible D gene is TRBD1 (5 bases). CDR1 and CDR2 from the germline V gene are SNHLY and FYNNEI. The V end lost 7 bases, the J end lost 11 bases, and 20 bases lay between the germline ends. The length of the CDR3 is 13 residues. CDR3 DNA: TGTGCCAGCACCACCGTGAGGGGTTATATTGCTTTCTTT. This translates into CASTTVRGYIAFF.

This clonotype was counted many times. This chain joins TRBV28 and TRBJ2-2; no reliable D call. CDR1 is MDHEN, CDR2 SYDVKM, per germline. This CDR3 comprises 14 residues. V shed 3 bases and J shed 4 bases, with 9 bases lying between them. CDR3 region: CASSLLGSTGELFF. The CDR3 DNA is TGTGCCAGCAGTTTGTTGGGCAGCACCGGGGAGCTGTTTTTT.

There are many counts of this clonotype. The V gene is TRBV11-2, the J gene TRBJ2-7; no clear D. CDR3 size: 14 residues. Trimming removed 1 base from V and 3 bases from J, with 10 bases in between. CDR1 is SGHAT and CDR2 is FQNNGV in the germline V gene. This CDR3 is CASSLGSSGYEQYF. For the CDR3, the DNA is TGTGCCAGCAGCTTAGGTAGTAGTGGCTACGAGCAGTACTTC.

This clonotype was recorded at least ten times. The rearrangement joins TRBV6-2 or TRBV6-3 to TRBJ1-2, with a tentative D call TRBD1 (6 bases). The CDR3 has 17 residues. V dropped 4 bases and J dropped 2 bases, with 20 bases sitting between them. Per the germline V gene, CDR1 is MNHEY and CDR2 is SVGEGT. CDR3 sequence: CASSFVFMGGENYGYTF. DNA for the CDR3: TGTGCCAGCAGTTTTGTCTTTATGGGGGGCGAAAACTATGGCTACACCTTC.

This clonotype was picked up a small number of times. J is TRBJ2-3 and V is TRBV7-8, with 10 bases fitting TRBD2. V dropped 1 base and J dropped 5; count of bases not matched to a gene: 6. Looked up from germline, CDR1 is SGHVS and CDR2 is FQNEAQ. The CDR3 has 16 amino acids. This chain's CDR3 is CASSLDPSGRVDTQYF. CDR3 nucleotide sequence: TGTGCCAGCAGCTTAGATCCTAGCGGGAGAGTAGATACGCAGTATTTT.